The 11 T cell receptor beta chains presented below share a single source sample, sequenced in a study of blood T cell repertoires in COVID-19. Using immunoSEQ multiplex PCR, the repertoire was profiled, and TCRdb retains in-frame clones only, with some absent. In the table there are roughly 200,000 clones, about 85% of which are singletons. Sequenced material: peripheral blood. These receptors all stem from a woman at least 80 years old with acute or convalescent COVID-19.

The V gene is TRBV3-1 (or the pseudogene TRBV3-2), the J gene TRBJ1-5; TRBD1 matches at 8 bases. Germline assignment: CDR1 LGHDT and CDR2 YNNKEL (reference sequence). V shed 9 bases, J shed 4 bases, and the junction held 8 bases outside the gene matches. CDR3 size: 14 residues. CDR3 in amino acids: CASRDRGLNQPQHF. CDR3 DNA: TGTGCCAGTAGAGACAGGGGCCTTAATCAGCCCCAGCATTTT.

V usage is TRBV27 and J usage is TRBJ1-1, with D possibly matching TRBD1 (6 bases). The CDR3 spans 13 residues. CDR1 and CDR2 (germline): MNHEY, SMNVEV (reference sequence). The germline V and J ends were trimmed by 11 bases and 3 bases, with 16 bases remaining between them. The CDR3 spells CAGVQGSHTEAFF. The CDR3 DNA is TGTGCCGGAGTACAGGGTAGTCACACTGAAGCTTTCTTT.

The chain combines TRBV18 with TRBJ2-3, with a possible D match to TRBD2 (5 bases). The CDR3 runs to 14 residues. V was pared by 2 bases and J by 6 bases, with 12 bases between. Germline V gives CDR1 KGHSH, CDR2 LQKENI. CDR3 residues: CASSPGPSRDTQYF. CDR3 in DNA: TGTGCCAGCTCACCAGGCCCTAGCAGGGATACGCAGTATTTT.

The chain couples TRBV9 to TRBJ2-3; D perhaps matches TRBD2 (8 bases). In germline, CDR1 is SGDLS, CDR2 YYNGEE. With 2 bases removed from V and 0 bases from J, the gap between germline ends came to 13 bases. The CDR3 has 16 amino acids. The CDR3 reads CASSVGGDRSTDTQYF. CDR3 nucleotide sequence: TGTGCCAGCAGCGTCGGGGGGGACAGAAGCACAGATACGCAGTATTTT.

The rearrangement links TRBV29-1 to TRBJ1-2, with TRBD1 as a possible D gene (5 bases). The V end was cut by 6 bases, the J end by 4 bases, with 18 bases between. CDR3 size: 14 residues. In germline, CDR1 is SQVTM, CDR2 ANQGSEA. The CDR3 DNA is TGCAGCGTCCCTACCGGACCCGGGGGCTATGGCTACACCTTC. As protein: CSVPTGPGGYGYTF.

J is TRBJ1-3 and V is TRBV2; a weak D match, TRBD1 (5 bases). There are 14 residues in the CDR3. Looked up from germline, CDR1 is SNHLY and CDR2 is FYNNEI. The V end lost 8 bases, the J end lost 2 bases, and 13 bases lay between the germline ends. CDR3 residues: CASGRGVTGNTIYF. CDR3 nucleotides: TGTGCCAGCGGGAGGGGAGTAACTGGAAACACCATATATTTT.

The chain combines TRBV5-4 with TRBJ2-5; 10 bases map to TRBD2. J gave up 2 bases and V 4 bases, and 5 bases lay outside the gene matches. The CDR3 runs to 15 residues. Per germline, CDR1 SGHNT and CDR2 YYREEE (reference sequence). The CDR3 DNA reads TGTGCCAGCAGCGATGGGACTAGCGTTCAAGAGACCCAGTACTTC. This translates into CASSDGTSVQETQYF.

This clone was detected many times. The rearrangement joins TRBV6-5 to TRBJ1-1, with TRBD1 as a possible D gene (5 bases). In germline, CDR1 is MNHEY, CDR2 SVGAGI. The CDR3 totals 15 residues. V lost 7 bases, J lost 0 bases, and 15 bases lay in between. Here the CDR3 reads CASTTARGMNTEAFF. The DNA for the CDR3 is TGTGCCAGCACCACAGCGCGGGGGATGAACACTGAAGCTTTCTTT.

V is TRBV11-1 and J is TRBJ2-5, with 7 bases identical to TRBD2. The junction had 15 bases not matched to a gene; V was cut back by 4 bases and J by 7 bases. CDR3 size: 16 residues. Per the germline V gene, CDR1 is SGHAT and CDR2 is FQDESV (reference sequence). The CDR3 nucleotides are TGTGCCAGCAGCTCCGAAGTGGGGGGGGTGTCTGGGACCCAGTACTTC. Protein: CASSSEVGGVSGTQYF.

This chain connects TRBV7-6 to TRBJ1-1; 7 nucleotides line up with TRBD1. This CDR3 has 15 residues. Germline V gene sequence: CDR1 SGHVS, CDR2 FNYEAQ. Germline trimming cut 4 bases from V and 5 bases from J; bases unmatched to any gene: 10. CDR3 sequence (DNA): TGTGCCAGCAGCTCCTGGGGGGCAGGGGGGACTGAAGCTTTCTTT. Amino acid sequence: CASSSWGAGGTEAFF.

This chain joins TRBV7-9 and TRBJ1-2; unclear D gene. CDR3 length: 13 amino acids. The V and J ends lost 1 base and 8 bases respectively, with 11 bases between them. Germline CDR1 reads SEHNR; CDR2 reads FQNEAQ (reference sequence). CDR3 residues: CASSLVAGEGYTF. CDR3 nucleotide sequence: TGTGCCAGCAGCTTAGTGGCAGGCGAGGGCTACACCTTC.